This entry lists 30 T cell receptor beta chains sequenced from one sample in a study of human T cells and chemical hapten exposure. Specified time point: patch test 1, 2 weeks after DPC sensitization. This sample's treatment: therapeutic diphenylcyclopropenone sensitization with weekly scalp DPC. Each CDR3 protein is one row after TCRdb ran MiXCR on the RACE reads. The data show around 300,000 distinct CDR3 sequences, around 7% seen once. This material consisted of whole blood, taken in connection with sensitization to the hapten diphenylcyclopropenone (DPC). These receptors were collected from a woman between 18 and 30 years old with alopecia areata. Some clones in this sample may be carry-over from other donors' samples.

This clonotype was counted at least ten times. The chain links TRBV20-1 to TRBJ1-5; 7 bases are a match to TRBD1. The germline CDR1 and CDR2 sequences are DFQATT and SNEGSKA (reference sequence). The V and J ends lost 3 bases and 1 base, in that order; junction bases with no gene match: 3. The CDR3 covers 14 residues. In nucleotides, the CDR3 is TGCAGTGCTAGCGGAGGGGGCAGCAATCAGCCCCAGCATTTT. Amino acid sequence: CSASGGGSNQPQHF.

This chain joins TRBV20-1 and TRBJ2-2; a possible D gene is TRBD2 (6 bases). CDR3 length equals 13 residues. V was shortened by 6 bases and J by 3 bases, with 11 bases between the two germline ends. CDR1 DFQATT and CDR2 SNEGSKA come from the germline V gene (reference sequence). The CDR3 is CSAERRDTGELFF. The CDR3 coding sequence is TGCAGTGCCGAAAGGAGGGACACCGGGGAGCTGTTTTTT.

This clonotype was detected only a few times. The rearrangement joins TRBV3-1 to TRBJ2-7, with 7 bases aligning to TRBD2. Germline CDR1 and CDR2: LGHDT and YNNKEL (reference sequence). Trimming cost V 0 bases and J 7 bases; bases outside gene matches: 9. The CDR3 loop spans 15 amino acids. CDR3 nucleotides: TGTGCCAGCAGCCAAGAAGGACTCGCCGGGAGGGAGCAGTACTTC. As protein: CASSQEGLAGREQYF.

This chain connects TRBV4-1 to TRBJ1-6, with D tentatively TRBD1 (5 bases). The CDR3 runs to 16 residues. The germline V gene encodes CDR1 MGHRA and CDR2 YSYEKL. V was shortened by 0 bases and J by 13 bases, with 19 bases between the two germline ends. The CDR3 is CASSQETEDKSGPLHF. The CDR3 bases are TGCGCCAGCAGCCAAGAGACGGAGGACAAAAGTGGGCCCCTCCACTTT.

The chain couples TRBV20-1 to TRBJ1-5; D gene ambiguous. The V gene lost 6 bases and the J gene lost 4 bases, with 13 bases spanning the gap. The CDR3 is 13 residues long. Germline loops: CDR1 DFQATT, CDR2 SNEGSKA (reference sequence). CDR3: CSAGPGFNQPQHF. DNA of the CDR3: TGCAGTGCGGGCCCTGGGTTTAATCAGCCCCAGCATTTT.

The chain combines TRBV3-1 with TRBJ1-3, with D unclear. The CDR3 has 14 residues. Germline assignment: CDR1 LGHDT and CDR2 YNNKEL (reference sequence). The V and J ends lost 5 bases and 2 bases respectively, with 10 bases between them. The CDR3 nucleotides are TGTGCCAGCAGCGAAAGCGGGCCTGGAAACACCATATATTTT. Its protein product is CASSESGPGNTIYF.

The sample holds many counts of this clonotype. This chain links TRBV6-2 or TRBV6-3 with TRBJ1-2; D not resolved. V lost 3 bases to trimming and J lost 7 bases, with 12 bases between them. CDR1 MNHEY and CDR2 SVGEGT come from the germline V gene. This CDR3 is built from 13 residues. The CDR3 spells CASSYIRGGGYTF. CDR3 DNA sequence: TGTGCCAGCAGTTATATACGGGGAGGTGGCTACACCTTC.

The chain employs TRBV29-1 and TRBJ1-2; 8 bases are a match to TRBD1. The CDR3 runs 12 residues. After removal of 7 bases from V and 4 bases from J, the junction contained 5 bases not matched to a gene. The germline gives CDR1 SQVTM, CDR2 ANQGSEA. The chain's CDR3 is CSAGQGSYGYTF. In DNA, the CDR3 is TGCAGCGCTGGACAGGGAAGCTATGGCTACACCTTC. The whole variable domain, filled in from reference TRBV29-1 and TRBJ1-2, reads SAVISQKPSRDICQRGTSLTIQCQVDSQVTMMFWYRQQPGQSLTLIATANQGSEATYESGFVIDKFPISRPNLTFSTLTVSNMSPEDSSIYLCSAGQGSYGYTFGSGTRLTVV.

V gene TRBV6-2 or TRBV6-3 combines with J gene TRBJ1-4, with TRBD1 as a possible D gene (5 bases). Trimming removed 2 bases from V and 12 bases from J, with 13 bases in between. The germline CDR1 and CDR2 sequences are MNHEY and SVGEGT. The CDR3 contains 13 residues. The DNA of the CDR3 is TGTGCCAGCAGTTACCCGGGAGGGGAGGAACTGTTTTTT. It yields the protein CASSYPGGEELFF.

This clonotype has a handful of counts. This chain links TRBV6-2 or TRBV6-3 with TRBJ1-5; D gene ambiguous. Germline loops: CDR1 MNHEY, CDR2 SVGEGT. The CDR3 length is 14 residues. Trimming pared 2 bases from V and 7 bases from J, leaving 12 bases between. The CDR3 nucleotides read TGTGCCAGCAGTTACGGTTCTTCAAGGCAGCCCCAGCATTTT. Protein sequence: CASSYGSSRQPQHF.

The chain employs TRBV20-1 and TRBJ1-1; 7 bases are a match to TRBD1. The CDR3 consists of 15 residues. V was pared by 0 bases and J by 0 bases, with 4 bases of the junction left unmatched. Germline-derived CDR1 and CDR2 are DFQATT and SNEGSKA (reference sequence). The CDR3 DNA reads as TGCAGTGCTAGAGACAGGGGGAGGATGAACACTGAAGCTTTCTTT. This encodes CSARDRGRMNTEAFF.

This clonotype was seen at least ten times. This chain joins TRBV12-3 or TRBV12-4 and TRBJ2-1; 7 nucleotides align to TRBD2. The CDR3 spans 16 residues. V was pared by 5 bases and J by 1 base, with 8 bases of the junction left unmatched. The CDR3 coding sequence is TGTGCCAGCAGTGGGAGCGGGGCCCGATCCTACAATGAGCAGTTCTTC. Its translation: CASSGSGARSYNEQFF.

This clonotype showed up many times. This chain links TRBV28 with TRBJ1-4, with TRBD1 as a possible D gene (5 bases). Germline V gene lookup returns CDR1 MDHEN and CDR2 SYDVKM. The CDR3 covers 14 residues. The CDR3 loop is CASREKPGPQKLFF. For the CDR3, the DNA is TGTGCGAGTCGGGAGAAACCGGGGCCACAGAAACTGTTTTTT.

This clonotype was counted many times. The chain joins TRBV20-1 to TRBJ1-1; D remains unclear. Germline-derived CDR1 and CDR2 are DFQATT and SNEGSKA (reference sequence). With 4 bases removed from V and 4 bases from J, the gap between germline ends came to 13 bases. CDR3 size: 13 residues. This CDR3 reads CSANGLRVTEAFF. The CDR3 bases are TGCAGTGCTAACGGTTTGAGGGTCACTGAAGCTTTCTTT.

This clonotype occurred many times. The chain recombines TRBV5-6 with TRBJ2-3, with 8 bases identical to TRBD2. This CDR3 has 16 residues. Losses at the gene ends were 2 bases for V and 0 bases for J; bases not matched to a gene: 5. Germline CDR1 is SGHDT and CDR2 is YYEEEE. The CDR3 here is CASSLAGDTSTDTQYF. The CDR3 DNA follows: TGTGCCAGCAGCTTAGCGGGGGACACTAGCACAGATACGCAGTATTTT.

This chain joins TRBV7-2 and TRBJ1-1; 9 nucleotides align to TRBD1. With V trimmed by 2 bases and J by 5 bases, 6 bases remained unmatched. The CDR3 contains 15 residues. Germline V gene sequence: CDR1 SGHTA, CDR2 FQGNSA. CDR3 bases: TGTGCCAGCAGCTTAACCGGGACAGGGTTAACTGAAGCTTTCTTT. The encoded protein is CASSLTGTGLTEAFF.

This clonotype came up a few times. V gene TRBV29-1 combines with J gene TRBJ2-3; D is perhaps TRBD2 (5 bases). Germline lookup yields CDR1 SQVTM and CDR2 ANQGSEA. The CDR3 consists of 13 residues. The V and J ends lost 0 bases and 5 bases respectively, with 9 bases between them. The CDR3 sequence: CSVEDLGRDTQYF. In nucleotides, the CDR3 is TGCAGCGTTGAAGATCTGGGGAGAGATACGCAGTATTTT.

This chain links TRBV19 with TRBJ1-4, with a possible D match to TRBD1 (5 bases). The CDR3 runs to 16 residues. Germline V CDR1 and CDR2: LNHDA, SQIVND (reference sequence). Trimming left V 4 bases short and J 0 bases short, with 12 bases between. The CDR3 sequence: CASSRGTAPTNEKLFF. CDR3 DNA sequence: TGTGCCAGTAGTAGGGGGACGGCTCCAACTAATGAAAAACTGTTTTTT.

V usage is TRBV2 and J usage is TRBJ1-5; D uncertain. CDR3 length equals 15 residues. The V gene's germline CDR1 is SNHLY and CDR2 FYNNEI. Trimming took off 1 base at V and 11 bases at J, with 18 bases between the two ends. As DNA, the CDR3 is TGTGCCAGCAGTGAAGAGTTACCCCGGGCGAAAGCCCAGCATTTT. Residues: CASSEELPRAKAQHF.

The V and J genes are TRBV12-3 or TRBV12-4 and TRBJ2-2; 8 bases line up with TRBD2. The CDR3 totals 16 residues. J gave up 4 bases and V 6 bases, and 10 bases lay outside the gene matches. In nucleotides, the CDR3 is TGTGCCAGCAGCAAACAAACTAGCGGACTCACCGGGGAGCTGTTTTTT. Translating it yields CASSKQTSGLTGELFF.

This clonotype was counted between two and nine times. V and J are TRBV12-3 or TRBV12-4 and TRBJ1-3; the D gene is possibly TRBD1 (6 bases). CDR3 size: 16 residues. The ends were cut back, 5 bases at V and 4 bases at J, with 18 bases in the middle. CDR3 protein: CASSADRSLAGNTIYF. CDR3 coding DNA: TGTGCCAGCAGTGCCGACAGGTCATTGGCGGGAAACACCATATATTTT.

This clonotype was seen a handful of times. The chain recombines TRBV5-6 with TRBJ2-7, with 7 bases that match TRBD1. The CDR3 is made up of 16 amino acids. In germline, CDR1 is SGHDT, CDR2 YYEEEE. The V segment lost 4 bases and the J segment 0 bases; nucleotides outside the gene matches: 10. The CDR3 DNA reads TGTGCCAGCAGCAGCCGCGGGTCAGGGGGCTCCTACGAGCAGTACTTC. The encoded protein is CASSSRGSGGSYEQYF.

The table lists this clonotype with a few counts. CDR3 sequence reads: CASNGPNSGNTIYF. In DNA form, the CDR3 reads TGTGCCAGCAACGGGCCCAACTCTGGAAACACCATATATTTT. The chain couples TRBV5-5 to TRBJ1-3, with D unclear. Trimming took off 6 bases at V and 0 bases at J, with 10 bases between the two ends. Germline CDR1 SGHKS, CDR2 YYEKEE (reference sequence). This CDR3 region has 14 residues.

The sample holds a few counts of this clonotype. The chain joins TRBV27 to TRBJ2-3, with 8 bases that match TRBD1. The CDR3 contains 14 residues. Germline CDR1 MNHEY, CDR2 SMNVEV (reference sequence). After removal of 6 bases from V and 5 bases from J, the junction contained 7 bases not matched to a gene. The CDR3 bases are TGTGCCAGCAGCCAAGGACAGGGAAAAGATACGCAGTATTTT. Amino acids: CASSQGQGKDTQYF.

At least ten counts were recorded for this clonotype. The chain has TRBV6-2 or TRBV6-3 and TRBJ2-6; D is possibly TRBD2 (6 bases). Germline V CDR1 and CDR2: MNHEY, SVGEGT. This CDR3 comprises 15 residues. Trimming took off 8 bases at V and 0 bases at J, with 11 bases between the two ends. This CDR3 reads CASRQGGSGANVLTF. Written as DNA, the CDR3 is TGTGCCAGCCGTCAGGGAGGCTCTGGGGCCAACGTCCTGACTTTC.

The table lists this clonotype with a few counts. The V and J genes are TRBV25-1 and TRBJ2-7; D is unresolved. The CDR3 loop spans 12 amino acids. The V gene lost 1 base and the J gene lost 7 bases, with 8 bases spanning the gap. Germline V CDR1 and CDR2: MGHDK, SYGVNS. This CDR3 reads CASSESSVEQYF. The CDR3 DNA follows: TGTGCCAGCAGTGAATCATCAGTAGAGCAGTACTTC.

This clonotype showed up just a few times. The genes are TRBV2 and TRBJ1-1; 10 bases map to TRBD1. With V trimmed by 6 bases and J by 12 bases, 4 bases remained unmatched. From germline, CDR1 is SNHLY and CDR2 FYNNEI. CDR3 size: 11 residues. The CDR3 nucleotides read TGTGCCAGCAGGGGGACAGGGGTGACTTTCTTT. It translates to CASRGTGVTFF. The whole variable domain, filled in from reference TRBV2 and TRBJ1-1, reads EPEVTQTPSHQVTQMGQEVILRCVPISNHLYFYWYRQILGQKVEFLVSFYNNEISEKSEIFDDQFSVERPDGSNFTLKIRSTKLEDSAMYFCASRGTGVTFFGQGTRLTVV.

The chain carries TRBV6-6 and TRBJ2-5; 13 nucleotides line up with TRBD2. Germline loops: CDR1 MNHNY, CDR2 SVGAGI (reference sequence). There are 17 residues in the CDR3. After removal of 2 bases from V and 1 base from J, the junction contained 4 bases not matched to a gene. CDR3 nucleotide sequence: TGTGCCAGCAGTTACGCGGGACTAGCGGGGACCCAAGAGACCCAGTACTTC. Translation: CASSYAGLAGTQETQYF.

This clonotype showed up many times. This chain uses TRBV27 with TRBJ2-7; D not certain. Germline-derived CDR1 and CDR2 are MNHEY and SMNVEV (reference sequence). The CDR3 consists of 17 residues. V was trimmed by 6 bases and J by 3 bases, leaving 24 bases between them. The DNA for the CDR3 is TGTGCCAGCAGCCGAAGCCTGGAACCTAGTCACTACTACGAGCAGTACTTC. Amino acids: CASSRSLEPSHYYEQYF.

This clonotype was counted only a few times. The chain employs TRBV4-3 and TRBJ2-1, with D perhaps matching TRBD1 (6 bases). The CDR3 totals 16 residues. Germline CDR1 LGHNA, CDR2 YSLEER. With 1 base removed from V and 3 bases from J, the gap between germline ends came to 13 bases. The CDR3: CASSQGTQGHYNEQFF. The CDR3 DNA sequence: TGCGCCAGCAGCCAAGGGACACAGGGTCACTACAATGAGCAGTTCTTC.